Described below is a single TCR beta chain sequence and its context. Its antigen is as yet unknown. The sample is drawn from a study of T cells after yellow fever vaccination. The ends lost 4 bases at V and 14 bases at J; junction bases unmatched: 9. Germline CDR1 and CDR2: MGHDK and SYGVNS. The CDR3 runs 13 residues. Overall study results and limits: CD4 and CD8 compartments shared a small share of clonotypes. Abundant clonotypes from the bulk population could have been carried over as contaminants into FACS-sorted repertoires.

By 5'RACE template switching, TCR cDNA was produced, with a universal primer site and UMIs added in the process. MiXCR, run by TCRdb on the 5' RACE reads, gives a single entry per CDR3 protein. The sample contains roughly 260,000 distinct CDR3 sequences, roughly 13% of which appear only once. The source is a man aged 25 to 40 who received the YFV17D yellow fever vaccine. The material sequenced was CD4+ T cells sorted from PBMCs, taken 45 days after the yellow fever booster vaccination. V gene TRBV25-1 combines with J gene TRBJ2-1; 9 bases are shared with TRBD1. The CDR3 DNA is TGTGCCAGCAGTGGCCCCCGACAGGGGGGGGAGTTCTTC. Its translation is CASSGPRQGGEFF.